This T cell receptor (beta chain) was recovered during a study of cytomegalovirus exposure and HLA in healthy donors. The count of this clone is one. Its antigen is unknown. Overall study results and limits: Upon later analysis, TCR association rates were observed to vary by HLA locus, being highest for DRB1 and lowest for HLA-C. Fewer N-insertions (relative to the roughly 670-donor mean) were reportedly seen in an Asian-associated ancestry cluster in a later analysis.

13 Jbeta primers and 60 Vbeta primers were used for the PCR. Sequencing used immunoSEQ multiplex PCR; TCRdb keeps in-frame clones, though not all of them. The sample contains over 75,000 clones, roughly 78% of which appear only once. With 4 bases removed from V and 5 bases from J, the gap between germline ends came to 15 bases. The germline V gene encodes CDR1 SGHDT and CDR2 YYEEEE. CDR3 length: 14 amino acids. The sequenced material came from PBMCs. The TCR originated in a woman aged 60-75 years in good health and CMV-seronegative. The chain combines TRBV5-6 with TRBJ2-5, with a tentative D call TRBD1 (5 bases). The CDR3 protein is CASSPEQVPETQYF. Written as DNA, the CDR3 is TGTGCCAGCAGCCCCGAACAGGTTCCGGAGACCCAGTACTTC.